A selection of T cell receptor beta chains follows, all from one sample in a study of OX40 agonist ivuxolimab in advanced cancers. Sequencing was performed with immunoSEQ multiplex PCR; in TCRdb, only in-frame clones are kept and a portion is missing. The sample has 50,000 to 75,000 clones, 70% to 90% seen once. Sequencing was performed on CD4+ or CD8+ T cells sorted from blood, taken in a trial of the OX40 agonist ivuxolimab. The receptors were gathered from an adult with an advanced solid tumor such as melanoma, head and neck, liver or kidney cancer. CDR3s include the opening cysteine and the closing phenylalanine or tryptophan. A D gene is named only where the DNA matches it firmly. Rows may omit the clone size; those that give it use once, few, many or a size class.

J	size	D	V	DNA	CDR3
TRBJ1-1	.	.	TRBV15	TGTGCCACCAGCAGAGCAGGGAACCGGGGGGCTTTCTTT	CATSRAGNRGAFF
TRBJ1-6	.	TRBD1	TRBV2	TGTGCCAGCAGTCCGGGACAGGCGGGTTCACCCCTCCACTTT	CASSPGQAGSPLHF
TRBJ1-5	.	.	TRBV6-1	TGTGCCAGCAGCGTAACAGGGACTGCTCAGCCCCAGCATTTT	CASSVTGTAQPQHF
TRBJ2-1	once	TRBD1	TRBV7-9	TGTGCCAGCAACTTGGCAGGGGGCCTTGAGCAGTTCTTC	CASNLAGGLEQFF
TRBJ2-3	.	.	TRBV10-3	TGTGCCATCAGTGAGTCCGGGACGGCTAGCACAGATACGCAGTATTTT	CAISESGTASTDTQYF
TRBJ1-3	.	.	TRBV7-6	TGTGCCAGCAGCTTAGTGCCCGCCTCCCCGGGGAGCTCTGGAAACACCATATATTTT	CASSLVPASPGSSGNTIYF
TRBJ1-2	.	TRBD1	TRBV7-3	TGTGCCAGCAGCTCGGACAGGGGGCGAGGCTACACCTTC	CASSSDRGRGYTF
TRBJ1-2	.	.	TRBV5-4	TGTGCCAGCAGCAGCAGCCTTACTAACTATGGCTACACCTTC	CASSSSLTNYGYTF
TRBJ1-6	.	TRBD1	TRBV9	TGTGCCAGCAGCGGAGGGGGTCGGGGGACAGGACACTCACCCCTCCACTTT	CASSGGGRGTGHSPLHF
TRBJ1-3	.	TRBD1	TRBV4-2	TGTGCCAGCAGCCAAGAAAGACAGGGGGCTAAGGCTGGAAACACCATATATTTT	CASSQERQGAKAGNTIYF
TRBJ1-5	.	.	TRBV4-3	TGCGCCAGCAGCCTTAATGTGAGCCCCAATCAGCCCCAGCATTTT	CASSLNVSPNQPQHF
TRBJ1-2	once	.	TRBV7-9	TGTGCCAGCAGCCTCGATGGACCCGAAAGGGGCTACACCTTC	CASSLDGPERGYTF
TRBJ2-5	.	TRBD2	TRBV25-1	TGTGCCAGCAGTGCCCCGGGACTAGTACGAGAGACCCAGTACTTC	CASSAPGLVRETQYF
TRBJ2-7	.	TRBD1	TRBV12-5	TGTGCTAGTGGTTTGGCCGGGACAGGGGGCTTTTCCTACGAGCAGTACTTC	CASGLAGTGGFSYEQYF
TRBJ1-2	once	.	TRBV6-7	TGTGCCAGCAGTTACTCGGCAGATCCTTCCCCTAACTATGGCTACACCTTC	CASSYSADPSPNYGYTF
TRBJ1-6	.	.	TRBV2	TGTGCCAGCACTATACGGACCCCAGGGGCTAATTCACCCCTCCACTTT	CASTIRTPGANSPLHF
TRBJ1-2	.	.	TRBV11-2	TGTGCCAGCAGCCCCCTCCGGACATCTTCGGGCTATGGCTACACCTTC	CASSPLRTSSGYGYTF
TRBJ1-2	.	.	TRBV9	TGTGCCAGCAGTGACAAAACCGGTCCCGGGGCTGGTGGCTACACCTTC	CASSDKTGPGAGGYTF
TRBJ2-5	few	.	TRBV5-1	TGCGCCAGCAGCTTGGACGGGACGTTTCAAGAGACCCAGTACTTC	CASSLDGTFQETQYF
TRBJ1-1	.	.	TRBV6-5	TGTGCCAGCACCCATGGGAACACTGAAGCTTTCTTT	CASTHGNTEAFF
TRBJ2-6	.	.	TRBV4-1	TGCGCCAGCAGCCAAGGGGGGGAGACTGGGGCCAACGTCCTGACTTTC	CASSQGGETGANVLTF
TRBJ1-5	.	.	TRBV27	TGTGCCAGCAGTTTATATTCGAGGGCGGATCAGCCCCAGCATTTT	CASSLYSRADQPQHF
TRBJ2-2	.	.	TRBV6-6	TGTGCCAGCACCAACCCGAGGGCCGGGGAGCTGTTTTTT	CASTNPRAGELFF
TRBJ1-6	.	.	TRBV19	TGTGCCACAGGGGAAGTAATTAATTCACCCCTCCACTTT	CATGEVINSPLHF
TRBJ1-2	.	.	TRBV6-6	TGTGCCAGCAGCCCCTCGGGTAGTGGCTACACCTTC	CASSPSGSGYTF
TRBJ1-4	few	.	TRBV5-6	TGTGCCAGCAGCTTGTTTTGGGGGGCTAATGAAAAACTGTTTTTT	CASSLFWGANEKLFF
TRBJ2-7	.	.	TRBV4-2	TGTGCCAGCAGCAAACGGGACACTTACGAGCAGTACTTC	CASSKRDTYEQYF
TRBJ1-1	few	.	TRBV11-2	TGTGCCAGCAGCTTAGTAGGCGCTAAGAACACTGAAGCTTTCTTT	CASSLVGAKNTEAFF
TRBJ2-5	.	TRBD1	TRBV19	TGTGCCAGTAGTATTGGGACAGCCCAAGAGACCCAGTACTTC	CASSIGTAQETQYF
TRBJ1-6	.	.	TRBV19	TGTGCCAGTAGTATGGTCCGGGGGCGATCAAATTCACCCCTCCACTTT	CASSMVRGRSNSPLHF
TRBJ2-3	.	.	TRBV15	TGTGCCACCAGCAGAGAAAGGACTTCCTCAGATACGCAGTATTTT	CATSRERTSSDTQYF
TRBJ1-5	.	TRBD1	TRBV6-1	TGTGCCAGCACCCCGACAGGGCAACAGCCCCAGCATTTT	CASTPTGQQPQHF
TRBJ2-7	.	.	TRBV14	TGTGCCAGCAGCCAACTCCTATGGAGGGACGAGCAGTACTTC	CASSQLLWRDEQYF
TRBJ2-1	.	.	TRBV10-1	TGCGCCAGCGCCCAGCCCCCTGTTGGTGAGCAGTTCTTC	CASAQPPVGEQFF
TRBJ2-1	.	TRBD2	TRBV5-6	TGTGCCAGCAGCTCTCCGGGACTAGCGGGGGAATTTAGAAATGAGCAGTTCTTC	CASSSPGLAGEFRNEQFF
TRBJ2-7	.	TRBD1	TRBV19	TGTGCCAGTAGTGGTCAGGGGGACGAGCAGTACTTC	CASSGQGDEQYF
TRBJ1-6	.	TRBD1	TRBV5-5	TGTGCCAGCAGCTTTAGGACAGGAAATTCACCCCTCCACTTT	CASSFRTGNSPLHF
TRBJ2-5	.	TRBD2	TRBV14	TGTGCCAGCAGTTTTCAGCGGGGGGTGCTGGCCCAGCACTTC	CASSFQRGVLAQHF
TRBJ1-1	.	.	TRBV21-1	TGTGCCAGCAGCAAGGGGGGGTACGGAGACCAAATGAACACTGAAGCTTTCTTT	CASSKGGYGDQMNTEAFF
TRBJ2-2	.	TRBD1	TRBV12-5	TGTGCTAGTGTTTACCGGGACAGGGATATTGTAGAAAACACCGGGGAGCTGTTTTTT	CASVYRDRDIVENTGELFF
TRBJ2-1	.	TRBD2	TRBV5-5	TGTGCCAGCACCAGAGACGGACTAGCGGGGGTGGGTGAGCAGTTCTTC	CASTRDGLAGVGEQFF
TRBJ1-3	.	.	TRBV5-6	TGTGCCAGCAGCTTGTATGTTTCATTTGGGGGAAACACCATATATTTT	CASSLYVSFGGNTIYF
TRBJ1-6	.	.	TRBV25-1	TGTGTCAGCAGTGAATCGGAAATTTCACCCCTCCACTTT	CVSSESEISPLHF
TRBJ1-4	.	.	TRBV7-9	TGTGCCAGCAGCGAGAAGGGCCAGGTCGGGGGCGGTGAAAAACTGTTTTTT	CASSEKGQVGGGEKLFF
TRBJ2-1	.	TRBD1	TRBV19	TGTGCCAGTAGTTTTAGGGGGCCGACCTACAATGAGCAGTTCTTC	CASSFRGPTYNEQFF
TRBJ1-1	.	TRBD1	TRBV9	TGTGCCAGCAGTGACGAAACAGGGGCGCCACCGAACACTGAAGCTTTCTTT	CASSDETGAPPNTEAFF
TRBJ2-7	.	.	TRBV5-1	TGCGCCAGCAGCGTGGAAGGTGTGGAGCAGTACTTC	CASSVEGVEQYF
TRBJ2-1	.	.	TRBV10-3	TGTGCCATCAGGGTGGAGCAGGAGGGCAATGAGCAGTTCTTC	CAIRVEQEGNEQFF
TRBJ1-1	.	.	TRBV5-1	TGCGCCAGCAGCGGAGGGTTGCTGGGGACTGAAGCTTTCTTT	CASSGGLLGTEAFF
TRBJ1-2	.	.	TRBV6-5	TGTGCCAGCAGTTACCGGCCTGCCTATGGCTACACCTTC	CASSYRPAYGYTF
TRBJ2-1	.	.	TRBV7-6	TGTGCCAGCAGCTTAAAGAATTCCTACAATGAGCAGTTCTTC	CASSLKNSYNEQFF
TRBJ2-1	.	.	TRBV5-6	TGTGCCAGCAGCTTGGGGACGGTTTACAATGAGCAGTTCTTC	CASSLGTVYNEQFF
TRBJ2-1	once	.	TRBV5-6	TGTGCCAGCAGCCCGTTGCGGGGGCTCGACAATGAGCAGTTCTTC	CASSPLRGLDNEQFF
TRBJ1-1	few	.	TRBV19	TGTGCCAGTAGTATAGGGGTTAGTACGCTCTTT	CASSIGVSTLF
TRBJ1-2	.	.	TRBV6-6	TGTGCCAGCAGTTACACGAAGGCCCGGGGGAGCTATGGCTACACCTTC	CASSYTKARGSYGYTF
TRBJ1-2	.	.	TRBV11-2	TGTGCCAGCACCCCGGGGGGGGGCTACACCTTC	CASTPGGGYTF
TRBJ2-1	.	.	TRBV20-1	TGCAGTGCTAGACCTTTTGGTGAGCAGTTCTTC	CSARPFGEQFF